This TCR beta chain was obtained from a study of early stage breast cancer tumors. Study-level information: The ER+/PR+/HER2- tumors included 7 to 9 ductal and a handful of lobular carcinomas. Findings and caveats of the study: Most shared enriched TCRB sequences were commonly generated ones.

This clone was counted once. Its target is not known. V lost 4 bases, J lost 3 bases, and 16 bases lay in between. Germline loops: CDR1 SGDLS, CDR2 YYNGEE. This CDR3 spans 15 amino acids. Produced via immunoSEQ multiplex PCR; TCRdb's table is partial and in-frame only. Counted here are 40,000 to 60,000 clones, just under 80% occurring once; the ten biggest clones make up 3.4%. Sequenced: blood. The receptor comes from a middle-aged person with breast cancer. The rearrangement links TRBV9 to TRBJ1-1, with D possibly matching TRBD1 (6 bases). CDR3 protein: CASSPRTAMDTEAFF. The CDR3 DNA follows: TGTGCCAGCAGCCCTCGGACAGCGATGGACACTGAAGCTTTCTTT.